In its sample, the clone carrying this T cell receptor beta chain was seen a few times. The source of the sample is a study of blood T cell repertoires in COVID-19. Per the study methods: Reference gene primer amplification gave estimated nucleated cell counts. The data were produced by immunoSEQ multiplex PCR, yet TCRdb's version contains in-frame clones alone and is incomplete. The V and J calls and clone size come from that table; D and trimming were worked out from the DNA. The data show roughly 45,000 clones, less than 90% seen once. The germline gives CDR1 SGHRS, CDR2 YFSETQ. The CDR3 spans 15 residues. The junction had 4 bases not matched to a gene; V was cut back by 5 bases and J by 2 bases.

Sequencing was carried out using peripheral blood. The TCR comes from a human donor in a cohort sampled during active COVID-19. This chain connects TRBV5-1 to TRBJ2-3, with 11 nucleotides matching TRBD2. The CDR3 DNA sequence: TGCGCCAGCAGTCTAGCGGGGGGCTACACAGATACGCAGTATTTT. This sequence encodes CASSLAGGYTDTQYF.